These 13 T cell receptor beta chains share one sample of origin, sequenced in a study of shared clonotypes between healthy human individuals. Some clones are missing from TCRdb's copy, which holds only in-frame ones; the method was immunoSEQ multiplex PCR. Found here are about 2.4 million clones, around 90% of them singletons; the top ten hold over 0.12%. The specimen sequenced was naive CD4+ T cells sorted from blood. Stated subset: CD45RA+ positively selected. The receptors were gathered from a man younger than 30 in good health.

This clone was counted a single time. For the CDR3, the DNA is TGTGCCAGCAGCGCAACCGGACTAGCAGGGGAGACCCAGTACTTC. Its translation is CASSATGLAGETQYF. V and J are TRBV11-2 and TRBJ2-5; 8 bases match TRBD2. The J segment lost 5 bases and the V segment lost 5 bases, leaving 10 bases of the junction unmatched. Germline CDR1 and CDR2: SGHAT and FQNNGV. The CDR3 contains 15 residues.

The chain uses TRBV29-1 and TRBJ2-7, with 9 bases lining up with TRBD1. The CDR3 covers 16 residues. Germline lookup yields CDR1 SQVTM and CDR2 ANQGSEA. V lost 6 bases and J lost 2; bases outside the gene matches: 14. The CDR3 bases are TGCAGCGTGCTAGGGGGAGGGACAGGGAAAGCCTACGAGCAGTACTTC. It is translated as CSVLGGGTGKAYEQYF.

As to this clone: Other DNA sequences in the same sample also yield this CDR3. The J gene is TRBJ2-5, the V gene TRBV11-2; D call uncertain. This CDR3 has 12 amino acids. V lost 0 bases and J lost 2, with 1 base in between. Germline V gene sequence: CDR1 SGHAT, CDR2 FQNNGV. The chain's CDR3 is CASSLEQETQYF. In DNA, the CDR3 is TGTGCCAGCAGCTTAGAACAAGAGACCCAGTACTTC.

The rearrangement joins TRBV15 to TRBJ1-4; no definite D call. CDR1 and CDR2 from the germline V gene are LNHNV and YYDKDF (reference sequence). The CDR3 is 15 residues long. Trimming left V 0 bases short and J 1 base short, with 6 bases between. The CDR3 region has the DNA TGTGCCACCAGCAGAGATATAGGAACTAATGAAAAACTGTTTTTT. Residues: CATSRDIGTNEKLFF.

V and J are TRBV18 and TRBJ2-7; perhaps TRBD2 as D (7 bases). The germline V gene has CDR1 KGHSH and CDR2 LQKENI. The CDR3 length is 15 residues. Trimming left V 5 bases short and J 3 bases short, with 17 bases between. In nucleotides, the CDR3 is TGTGCCAGCTCATCGACCAGGGGAGGGATCTACGAGCAGTACTTC. It encodes CASSSTRGGIYEQYF.

In nucleotides, the CDR3 is TGTGCCAGCAGCTTCAGGGAGGGGCGCACCGGGGAGCTGTTTTTT. Translated: CASSFREGRTGELFF. The V and J genes are TRBV5-4 and TRBJ2-2, with 7 bases matching TRBD2. In germline, CDR1 is SGHNT, CDR2 YYREEE (reference sequence). With V trimmed by 2 bases and J by 4 bases, 5 bases remained unmatched. The length of the CDR3 is 15 residues.

The chain carries TRBV7-8 and TRBJ1-1, with D unresolved. Trimming stripped 5 bases from V and 2 bases from J, with 9 bases between. The germline gives CDR1 SGHVS, CDR2 FQNEAQ. There are 13 residues in the CDR3. Here the CDR3 DNA reads TGTGCCAGCAGCCCCTCACCTAACACTGAAGCTTTCTTT. Encoded protein: CASSPSPNTEAFF. Variable domain in full (rest from reference TRBV7-8 and TRBJ1-1): GAGVSQSPRYKVAKRGQDVALRCDPISGHVSLFWYQQALGQGPEFLTYFQNEAQLDKSGLPSDRFFAERPEGSVSTLKIQRTQQEDSAVYLCASSPSPNTEAFFGQGTRLTVV.

This clone was seen only a few times. The J gene is TRBJ2-4, the V gene TRBV10-1; 8 nucleotides match TRBD1. After removal of 8 bases from V and 0 bases from J, the junction contained 15 bases not matched to a gene. The CDR3 spans 18 residues. Germline-derived CDR1 and CDR2 are WNHNN and SYGVQD (reference sequence). CDR3 protein: CASSDGTGPFRAKNIQYF. The CDR3 DNA sequence: TGCGCCAGCTCGGATGGGACAGGCCCTTTTAGAGCCAAAAACATTCAGTACTTC.

The chain links TRBV2 to TRBJ1-3; unclear D gene. V was shortened by 4 bases and J by 0 bases, with 10 bases between the two germline ends. The CDR3 has 15 amino acids. The germline CDR1 and CDR2 sequences are SNHLY and FYNNEI. The CDR3 loop is CASSGRESSGNTIYF. DNA for the CDR3: TGTGCCAGCAGTGGGCGGGAATCCTCTGGAAACACCATATATTTT.

The genes are TRBV6-5 and TRBJ1-1; D perhaps matches TRBD1 (6 bases). The CDR3 has 15 amino acids. Germline CDR1 is MNHEY and CDR2 is SVGAGI. The germline V and J ends were trimmed by 2 bases and 0 bases, with 10 bases remaining between them. DNA for the CDR3: TGTGCCAGCAGTTACGAGGGGGACATGAACACTGAAGCTTTCTTT. Translating gives CASSYEGDMNTEAFF.

CDR3 nucleotide sequence: TGTGCCAGCAGCGGCCACGGGAGCGGGGATACGCAGTATTTT. It encodes CASSGHGSGDTQYF. This chain connects TRBV5-4 to TRBJ2-3, with a weak D call TRBD2 (6 bases). This CDR3 contains 14 residues. V was cut by 4 bases and J by 6 bases, with 15 bases left in between. Germline values: CDR1 SGHNT, CDR2 YYREEE (reference sequence).

The rearrangement uses TRBV18 and TRBJ2-7, with a tentative D call TRBD1 (6 bases). The CDR3 loop spans 14 amino acids. Trimming stripped 2 bases from V and 5 bases from J, with 13 bases between. CDR1 and CDR2 from the germline V gene are KGHSH and LQKENI. Written as DNA, the CDR3 is TGTGCCAGCTCACCAACAGGGAACGACCACGAGCAGTACTTC. Amino acid sequence: CASSPTGNDHEQYF.

The rearrangement uses TRBV4-3 and TRBJ2-7; 8 bases align to TRBD1. With 0 bases clipped from V and 3 bases from J, the junction kept 4 bases outside the gene matches. Germline CDR1 LGHNA, CDR2 YSLEER. This CDR3 contains 15 residues. CDR3: CASSQERTGFYEQYF. DNA for the CDR3: TGCGCCAGCAGCCAAGAAAGGACAGGGTTCTACGAGCAGTACTTC.